Shown below are 21 T cell receptor beta chains from a single sample sequenced in a study of T cell repertoires in cytomegalovirus infection. Their recognized antigens are unknown. One entry per CDR3 protein, called by TCRdb with MiXCR from the reads. The data contain about a million distinct CDR3 sequences, roughly 31% of them singletons. The sample was cultured CD8+ T cells from PBMCs, taken from culture after CMV antigen stimulation. These receptors all stem from a human donor in good health (CMV status not recorded). Some clones in this sample may be carry-over from other donors' samples.

The J gene is TRBJ1-2, the V gene TRBV7-3; 7 positions agree with TRBD1. V lost 0 bases to trimming and J lost 2 bases; unmatched junction nucleotides: 3. The CDR3 contains 15 residues. The V gene's germline CDR1 is SGHTA and CDR2 FQGTGA. The CDR3 sequence is CASSLTGDSNYGYTF. Written as DNA, the CDR3 is TGTGCCAGCAGCTTAACGGGGGACAGCAACTATGGCTACACCTTC.

The V call is TRBV27, the J call TRBJ2-2, with D perhaps assigned TRBD1 or TRBD2 (5 bases each). Looked up from germline, CDR1 is MNHEY and CDR2 is SMNVEV (reference sequence). This CDR3 has 14 residues. Trimming pared 6 bases from V and 9 bases from J, leaving 17 bases between. CDR3 amino acids: CASSRGSWDRELFF. Here the CDR3 DNA reads TGTGCCAGCAGCCGGGGCTCATGGGACCGGGAGCTGTTTTTT.

This clonotype was picked up many times. This sequence joins TRBV7-2 and TRBJ1-5; 7 nucleotides align to TRBD1. The ends lost 8 bases at V and 7 bases at J; junction bases unmatched: 14. CDR3 size: 15 residues. Germline loops: CDR1 SGHTA, CDR2 FQGNSA. The CDR3 DNA sequence: TGTGCCAGCGGGACAGATCATACGGGGAGGCAGCCCCAGCATTTT. Amino acids: CASGTDHTGRQPQHF.

This clonotype was picked up a small number of times. The rearrangement uses TRBV6-2 or TRBV6-3 and TRBJ1-1, with D uncertain. Trimming removed 9 bases at V and 2 bases at J, with 16 bases between. The CDR3 covers 14 residues. CDR1 and CDR2 (germline): MNHEY, SVGEGT. CDR3 protein: CARGPDDPNTEAFF. CDR3 sequence (DNA): TGTGCCAGAGGACCTGACGACCCAAACACTGAAGCTTTCTTT.

The chain couples TRBV6-6 to TRBJ2-1; tentatively, D is TRBD2 (5 bases). CDR1 and CDR2 (germline): MNHNY, SVGAGI (reference sequence). Trimming took off 4 bases at V and 8 bases at J, with 9 bases between the two ends. This CDR3 is built from 12 residues. The DNA of the CDR3 is TGTGCCAGCAGTTTCGGAGGCTATGAGCAGTTCTTC. Amino acids: CASSFGGYEQFF.

Details on this clonotype: Given a much more abundant clone one base away, this may be a read error. The genes are TRBV12-3 or TRBV12-4 and TRBJ2-3, with D perhaps matching TRBD2 (6 bases). The CDR3 is made up of 15 amino acids. V lost 10 bases and J lost 3, with 20 bases in between. In DNA form, the CDR3 reads TGTGCCAACTCTACGGTGGAGGGGCCAACAGATACGCAGTATTTT. Its protein is CANSTVEGPTDTQYF.

This rearrangement joins TRBV19 to TRBJ1-4; 9 nucleotides match TRBD1. The V gene end was trimmed by 2 bases and the J gene end by 6 bases; junction bases not matched to a gene: 7. CDR3 length: 16 residues. The germline CDR1 and CDR2 sequences are LNHDA and SQIVND (reference sequence). Written as DNA, the CDR3 is TGTGCCAGTAGTATAAGGAGGGGACAGGGCGATGAAAAACTGTTTTTT. Its protein is CASSIRRGQGDEKLFF.

This clonotype was detected a few times. The CDR3 DNA is TGTGCCAGCAGCTTCCCCCCCGACCGTCGCGGGGAAAAACTGTTTTTT. It encodes CASSFPPDRRGEKLFF. The V gene is TRBV7-8, the J gene TRBJ1-4; D is unresolved. The CDR3 is made up of 16 amino acids. Germline V gives CDR1 SGHVS, CDR2 FQNEAQ. V lost 3 bases, J lost 8 bases, and 19 bases lay in between.

This rearrangement joins TRBV5-1 to TRBJ2-2; possible D gene TRBD2, 6 bases. Per germline, CDR1 SGHRS and CDR2 YFSETQ. The CDR3 has 15 residues. V shed 3 bases and J shed 5 bases, with 14 bases lying between them. The CDR3: CASSWGPGRTGELFF. In DNA, the CDR3 is TGCGCCAGCAGCTGGGGTCCAGGGAGGACCGGGGAGCTGTTTTTT.

In the case of this clonotype: A read error is possible here, since a much larger clone lies one base away. CDR3 DNA sequence: TGTGCCAGCAGCCCGGGAGGGGCGAGGAACTACGAGCAGTACTTC. Its protein is CASSPGGARNYEQYF. The chain employs TRBV7-2 and TRBJ2-7, with 8 nucleotides matching TRBD2. The germline CDR1 and CDR2 sequences are SGHTA and FQGNSA. J gave up 3 bases and V 5 bases, and 9 bases lay outside the gene matches. CDR3 length: 15 amino acids.

This clonotype was seen at least ten times. V usage is TRBV6-2 or TRBV6-3 and J usage is TRBJ2-1; D uncertain. This CDR3 region has 11 residues. V was shortened by 6 bases and J by 8 bases, with 8 bases between the two germline ends. The V gene's germline CDR1 is MNHEY and CDR2 SVGEGT. The CDR3 DNA follows: TGTGCCAGCAGGGACCCTTATGAGCAGTTCTTC. This gives the protein CASRDPYEQFF.

This chain joins TRBV10-3 and TRBJ2-3; the D call may be TRBD1 or TRBD2 (5 bases each). Germline loops: CDR1 ENHRY, CDR2 SYGVKD. The CDR3 consists of 16 residues. The germline V and J ends were trimmed by 10 bases and 2 bases, with 22 bases remaining between them. CDR3 nucleotide sequence: TGTGCCACCTTAGGGACCCAATGGGCGGACACAGATACGCAGTATTTT. Protein: CATLGTQWADTDTQYF.

The genes are TRBV27 and TRBJ1-1; 8 bases are shared with TRBD1. CDR1 is MNHEY and CDR2 is SMNVEV in the germline V gene (reference sequence). V gave up 6 bases and J gave up 7 bases; unmatched junction bases: 10. This CDR3 contains 14 residues. The CDR3 protein is CASSTGTGPIEAFF. The CDR3 bases are TGTGCCAGCAGCACCGGGACAGGACCGATTGAAGCTTTCTTT.

This clonotype was picked up a small number of times. The chain joins TRBV27 to TRBJ2-4; 9 bases align to TRBD1. Losses at the gene ends were 5 bases for V and 3 bases for J; bases not matched to a gene: 8. Germline CDR1 MNHEY, CDR2 SMNVEV (reference sequence). The CDR3 consists of 16 residues. CDR3 loop: CASSNLQGAVKNIQYF. CDR3 sequence (DNA): TGTGCCAGCAGTAACCTACAGGGGGCCGTCAAAAACATTCAGTACTTC.

This chain links TRBV7-6 with TRBJ2-7, with D tentatively TRBD2 (5 bases). V lost 2 bases and J lost 3, with 20 bases in between. Looked up from germline, CDR1 is SGHVS and CDR2 is FNYEAQ. The CDR3 totals 17 residues. CDR3 sequence reads: CASSLLRVSEAGYEQYF. In DNA, the CDR3 is TGTGCCAGCAGCTTATTGAGAGTCAGCGAGGCGGGCTACGAGCAGTACTTC.

At least ten counts were recorded for this clonotype. The CDR3 DNA is TGTGCCAGCAGCTTAGCAGGAGTTTATGAAAAACTGTTTTTT. Residues: CASSLAGVYEKLFF. J is TRBJ1-4 and V is TRBV7-6; D unresolved. The germline V and J ends were trimmed by 0 bases and 6 bases, with 8 bases remaining between them. CDR3 length equals 14 residues. The germline CDR1 and CDR2 sequences are SGHVS and FNYEAQ.

This clonotype was observed a handful of times. This chain links TRBV4-3 with TRBJ2-1; TRBD2 aligns across 11 bases. With V trimmed by 0 bases and J by 0 bases, 10 bases remained unmatched. CDR1 LGHNA and CDR2 YSLEER come from the germline V gene. CDR3 size: 20 residues. The chain's CDR3 is CASSQDTSGGPAISYNEQFF. CDR3 DNA: TGCGCCAGCAGCCAAGATACTAGCGGGGGCCCTGCCATCTCCTACAATGAGCAGTTCTTC.

This clonotype was counted once. This rearrangement joins TRBV20-1 to TRBJ1-5; possible D gene TRBD1, 5 bases. The CDR3 runs to 13 residues. Trimming took off 0 bases at V and 6 bases at J, with 9 bases between the two ends. Germline-derived CDR1 and CDR2 are DFQATT and SNEGSKA (reference sequence). CDR3 residues: CSARDPGTQPQHF. DNA for the CDR3: TGCAGTGCTAGAGATCCGGGGACTCAGCCCCAGCATTTT.

The chain has TRBV27 and TRBJ2-1; TRBD2 matches at 14 bases. Per germline, CDR1 MNHEY and CDR2 SMNVEV (reference sequence). The CDR3 contains 18 residues. With V trimmed by 3 bases and J by 6 bases, 10 bases remained unmatched. CDR3: CASSFVAGLAGGLNEQFF. CDR3 DNA sequence: TGTGCCAGCAGTTTCGTGGCCGGACTAGCGGGGGGACTCAATGAGCAGTTCTTC.

Regarding this clonotype: Since a much larger clone is just one base distant, this may be a read error. The chain recombines TRBV7-8 with TRBJ2-7, with TRBD2 matching 10 bases. Germline values: CDR1 SGHVS, CDR2 FQNEAQ. With 1 base clipped from V and 3 bases from J, the junction kept 3 bases outside the gene matches. CDR3 size: 15 residues. CDR3 loop: CASSLVASGGYEQYF. The CDR3 DNA follows: TGTGCCAGCAGCTTAGTAGCTAGCGGGGGCTACGAGCAGTACTTC.

This clonotype was found a few times. This rearrangement joins TRBV6-5 to TRBJ2-5, with 7 positions matching TRBD2. Germline CDR1 reads MNHEY; CDR2 reads SVGAGI. This CDR3 comprises 15 residues. V lost 2 bases and J lost 4; bases outside the gene matches: 7. CDR3 region: CASSYAPRLAETQYF. In DNA, the CDR3 is TGTGCCAGCAGTTACGCCCCGCGACTAGCAGAGACCCAGTACTTC.